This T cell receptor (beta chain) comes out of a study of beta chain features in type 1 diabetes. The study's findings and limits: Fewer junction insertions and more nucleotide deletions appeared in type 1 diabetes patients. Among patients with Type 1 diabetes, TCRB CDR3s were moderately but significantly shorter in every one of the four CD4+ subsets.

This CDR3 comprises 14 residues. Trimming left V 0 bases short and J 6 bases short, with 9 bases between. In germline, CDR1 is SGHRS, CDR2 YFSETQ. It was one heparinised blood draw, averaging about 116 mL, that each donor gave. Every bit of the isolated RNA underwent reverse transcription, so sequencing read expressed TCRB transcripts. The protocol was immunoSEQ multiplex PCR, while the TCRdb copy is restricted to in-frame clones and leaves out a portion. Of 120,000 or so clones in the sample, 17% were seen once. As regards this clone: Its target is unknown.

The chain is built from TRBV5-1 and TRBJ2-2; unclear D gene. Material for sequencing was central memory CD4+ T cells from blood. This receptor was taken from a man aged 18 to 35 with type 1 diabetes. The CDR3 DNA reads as TGCGCCAGCAGCTTGGTAGGGATTGCCGGGGAGCTGTTTTTT. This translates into CASSLVGIAGELFF. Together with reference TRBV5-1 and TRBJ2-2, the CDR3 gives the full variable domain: KAGVTQTPRYLIKTRGQQVTLSCSPISGHRSVSWYQQTPGQGLQFLFEYFSETQRNKGNFPGRFSGRQFSNSRSEMNVSTLELGDSALYLCASSLVGIAGELFFGEGSRLTVL.